A selection of T cell receptor beta chains follows, all from one sample in a study of blood T cell repertoires in COVID-19. Using immunoSEQ multiplex PCR, the repertoire was profiled, and TCRdb retains in-frame clones only, with some absent. In the table there are roughly 260,000 clones, approximately 86% of which are singletons. The sample was peripheral blood. These receptors originate from a woman over 75 with active or convalescent COVID-19. The CDR3 runs from the conserved cysteine through the conserved F or W. D genes are given only for firm matches. Clone size is stated in some rows and not others, as once, few, many or a class when expanded.

D gene,V gene,clone size,J gene,CDR3 DNA,CDR3 protein
-,TRBV3-1/TRBV3-2,-,TRBJ2-7,TGTGCCAGCAGCCGGATACAGGGCTCCTACGAGCAGTACTTC,CASSRIQGSYEQYF
-,TRBV19,-,TRBJ1-5,TGTGCCAGTACTGAGACAGTTGAAAATCAGCCCCAGCATTTT,CASTETVENQPQHF
-,TRBV19,-,TRBJ1-2,TGTGCCAGTAGTATAGGACGTGGAAAGCGATATGGCTACACCTTC,CASSIGRGKRYGYTF
-,TRBV2,-,TRBJ2-5,TGTGCCAGCAGTGTTGTTAAGGTGGAGGAGACCCAGTACTTC,CASSVVKVEETQYF
-,TRBV7-7,-,TRBJ2-2,TGTGCTAGCAGCTTTAAGAACACCGGGGAGCTGTTTTTT,CASSFKNTGELFF
TRBD1,TRBV6-5,-,TRBJ2-5,TGTGCCAGCAGCTTGGGACAGGGGACCCAGTACTTC,CASSLGQGTQYF
-,TRBV4-1,-,TRBJ1-1,TGCGCCAGCAGCCGATCAACAGGAAACACTGAAGCTTTCTTT,CASSRSTGNTEAFF
-,TRBV7-9,few,TRBJ1-5,TGTGCCAGCGGGCGGAGGCCCCCTCAGCTTAGCAATCAGCCCCAGCATTTT,CASGRRPPQLSNQPQHF
-,TRBV29-1,-,TRBJ1-2,TGCAGCGTAGAGGACAAGGATGGCTACACCTTC,CSVEDKDGYTF
-,TRBV28,-,TRBJ2-7,TGTGCCAGCAGTTTACCGGACAGAAACTACGAGCAGTACTTC,CASSLPDRNYEQYF
TRBD2,TRBV6-6,-,TRBJ2-3,TGTGCCAGCAGTTCACGGACTAGCGGGTTCACAGATACGCAGTATTTT,CASSSRTSGFTDTQYF
TRBD1,TRBV2,-,TRBJ1-2,TGTGCCAGCAGAGGTGACAGGGGGCGTTTCGCCTTC,CASRGDRGRFAF
-,TRBV3-1/TRBV3-2,-,TRBJ2-6,TGTGCCAGCAGCCCCCGCGGGTCTGGGGCCAACGTCCTGACTTTC,CASSPRGSGANVLTF
-,TRBV10-3,once,TRBJ2-3,TGTGCCATCAGCGAAGGGGGGGAAGCAGATACGCAGTATTTT,CAISEGGEADTQYF
TRBD2,TRBV27,-,TRBJ2-6,TGTGCCAGCAGTGCGAACTTTGGAGTAGCGGGTGCCCTAGGGGCCAACGTCCTGACTTTC,CASSANFGVAGALGANVLTF
TRBD1,TRBV9,-,TRBJ1-2,TGTGCCAGCAGCCCGGACAGGGAATTCTATGGCTACACCTTC,CASSPDREFYGYTF
-,TRBV30,-,TRBJ1-1,TGTGCCTGGAGTGTCCGGGTGAACACTGAAGCTTTCTTT,CAWSVRVNTEAFF
TRBD1,TRBV7-9,-,TRBJ1-2,TGTGCCAGCAGCTTACAAGGACAGGGGGCATATGGCTACACCTTC,CASSLQGQGAYGYTF
-,TRBV5-1,-,TRBJ1-1,TGCGCCAGCAGCTTGTCGAACGGGAGAACTGAAGCTTTCTTT,CASSLSNGRTEAFF
-,TRBV29-1,-,TRBJ2-7,TGCAGCGTTGAAGGGGGAGTCGGACGCCGGGGAGAGCAGTACTTC,CSVEGGVGRRGEQYF
-,TRBV19,-,TRBJ1-1,TGTGCCAGTAGTTTACAGCTTAACACTGAAGCTTTCTTT,CASSLQLNTEAFF
-,TRBV28,few,TRBJ1-2,TGTGCCAGCAGCCAAGGCAGGGACTATGGCTACACCTTC,CASSQGRDYGYTF
-,TRBV10-3,-,TRBJ1-6,TGTGCCATCAGTGAGCGGACAGTCTATAATTCACCCCTCCACTTT,CAISERTVYNSPLHF
-,TRBV6-1,-,TRBJ2-3,TGTGCCAGCAGTGAATTGGCTGATGGCACAGATACGCAGTATTTT,CASSELADGTDTQYF
-,TRBV5-4,-,TRBJ2-3,TGTGCCAGCAGCTTCGCAGGGGACACAGATACGCAGTATTTT,CASSFAGDTDTQYF
-,TRBV7-8,-,TRBJ2-4,TGTGCCAGCAGCCCCAGGACTACTTCCACCATTCAGTACTTC,CASSPRTTSTIQYF